This note documents a single TCR beta chain sequence. Sequencing was performed with immunoSEQ multiplex PCR; in TCRdb, only in-frame clones are kept and a portion is missing. The sample lists under 80,000 clones; 70% to 90% were seen once. The data derive from a study of T cell changes during pregnancy in multiple sclerosis. V lost 0 bases and J lost 4, with 9 bases in between. CDR3 length: 13 residues. Germline CDR1 reads GTSNPN; CDR2 reads SVGIG (reference sequence). Sequencing was performed on peripheral blood, taken in the first trimester of pregnancy. The receptor's source is a female donor with multiple sclerosis, enrolled in a pregnancy study. The J gene is TRBJ2-5, the V gene TRBV30, with a weak D call TRBD1 (5 bases). The CDR3 DNA reads as TGTGCCTGGAGTGTAGGTCAGGGAGAGACCCAGTACTTC. Protein product: CAWSVGQGETQYF.